This record covers a single T cell receptor beta chain. This entry is derived from a study of CD8 T cells in Susac syndrome. Random hexamers served to reverse transcribe about 0.45 to 1 ug RNA. TCRdb independently ran MiXCR on the immunoSEQ multiplex PCR reads; one entry per CDR3 protein. The sample includes 100,000 to 150,000 distinct CDR3 sequences, 90% to 95% of them seen just once. The CDR3 is 14 residues long. V dropped 7 bases and J dropped 1 base, with 13 bases sitting between them. Germline V lookup: CDR1 SEHNR, CDR2 FQNEAQ (reference sequence). Sequencing was carried out using CD8+ T cells from PBMCs. V usage is TRBV7-9 and J usage is TRBJ1-1; D might be TRBD1 (6 bases). The receptor was isolated from a human donor with multiple sclerosis. CDR3 sequence reads: CASTLGGSNTEAFF. The CDR3 DNA reads as TGTGCCAGCACCTTGGGGGGCTCGAACACTGAAGCTTTCTTT.